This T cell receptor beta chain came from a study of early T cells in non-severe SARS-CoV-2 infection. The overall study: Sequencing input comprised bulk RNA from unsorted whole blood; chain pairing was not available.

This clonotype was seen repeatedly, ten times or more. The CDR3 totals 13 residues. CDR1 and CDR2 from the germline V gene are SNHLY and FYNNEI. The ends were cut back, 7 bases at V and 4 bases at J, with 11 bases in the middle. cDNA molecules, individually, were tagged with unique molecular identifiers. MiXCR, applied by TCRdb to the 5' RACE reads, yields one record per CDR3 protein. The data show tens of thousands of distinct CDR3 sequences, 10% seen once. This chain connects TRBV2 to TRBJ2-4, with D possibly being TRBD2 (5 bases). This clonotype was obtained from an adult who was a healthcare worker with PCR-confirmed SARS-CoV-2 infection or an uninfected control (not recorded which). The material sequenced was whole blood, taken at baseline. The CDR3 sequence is CASIGLSKNIQYF. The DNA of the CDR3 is TGTGCCAGCATCGGACTGAGTAAAAACATTCAGTACTTC.